Below, one TCR beta chain is given with its context. Its antigen is undetermined. This CDR3 has 15 residues. The germline V gene encodes CDR1 MNHNY and CDR2 SVGAGI (reference sequence). V dropped 6 bases and J dropped 3 bases, with 18 bases sitting between them. The record originates from a study of blood T cells in healthy people across ages. General study results and limits: Observed TCR beta diversity per million T cells went down as age went up. This fall followed a roughly linear course with age. No conclusive comparison of naive versus antigen-experienced cells was possible with unsorted PBMCs.

Combining a sample-barcoded 5' primer with a J-beta primer mix, a second PCR ran for 7 to 11 cycles. Each cDNA molecule, via a template-switch adaptor with 12 random nucleotides, was tagged. Each of the samples gave a minimum of 2.5 million paired-end reads that contained CDR3. Using its own MiXCR run on the 5' RACE reads, TCRdb lists one record per CDR3 protein. Of about 970,000 distinct CDR3 sequences in the sample, roughly 51% are singletons; the top ten hold 20% to 25%. This TCR derives from a woman aged 60 to 75 in good health. The chain joins TRBV6-6 to TRBJ2-7; D not resolved. Sequenced material: blood. The chain's CDR3 is CASSQASLAYYEQYF. DNA for the CDR3: TGTGCCAGCAGCCAGGCTTCATTGGCGTACTACGAGCAGTACTTC.